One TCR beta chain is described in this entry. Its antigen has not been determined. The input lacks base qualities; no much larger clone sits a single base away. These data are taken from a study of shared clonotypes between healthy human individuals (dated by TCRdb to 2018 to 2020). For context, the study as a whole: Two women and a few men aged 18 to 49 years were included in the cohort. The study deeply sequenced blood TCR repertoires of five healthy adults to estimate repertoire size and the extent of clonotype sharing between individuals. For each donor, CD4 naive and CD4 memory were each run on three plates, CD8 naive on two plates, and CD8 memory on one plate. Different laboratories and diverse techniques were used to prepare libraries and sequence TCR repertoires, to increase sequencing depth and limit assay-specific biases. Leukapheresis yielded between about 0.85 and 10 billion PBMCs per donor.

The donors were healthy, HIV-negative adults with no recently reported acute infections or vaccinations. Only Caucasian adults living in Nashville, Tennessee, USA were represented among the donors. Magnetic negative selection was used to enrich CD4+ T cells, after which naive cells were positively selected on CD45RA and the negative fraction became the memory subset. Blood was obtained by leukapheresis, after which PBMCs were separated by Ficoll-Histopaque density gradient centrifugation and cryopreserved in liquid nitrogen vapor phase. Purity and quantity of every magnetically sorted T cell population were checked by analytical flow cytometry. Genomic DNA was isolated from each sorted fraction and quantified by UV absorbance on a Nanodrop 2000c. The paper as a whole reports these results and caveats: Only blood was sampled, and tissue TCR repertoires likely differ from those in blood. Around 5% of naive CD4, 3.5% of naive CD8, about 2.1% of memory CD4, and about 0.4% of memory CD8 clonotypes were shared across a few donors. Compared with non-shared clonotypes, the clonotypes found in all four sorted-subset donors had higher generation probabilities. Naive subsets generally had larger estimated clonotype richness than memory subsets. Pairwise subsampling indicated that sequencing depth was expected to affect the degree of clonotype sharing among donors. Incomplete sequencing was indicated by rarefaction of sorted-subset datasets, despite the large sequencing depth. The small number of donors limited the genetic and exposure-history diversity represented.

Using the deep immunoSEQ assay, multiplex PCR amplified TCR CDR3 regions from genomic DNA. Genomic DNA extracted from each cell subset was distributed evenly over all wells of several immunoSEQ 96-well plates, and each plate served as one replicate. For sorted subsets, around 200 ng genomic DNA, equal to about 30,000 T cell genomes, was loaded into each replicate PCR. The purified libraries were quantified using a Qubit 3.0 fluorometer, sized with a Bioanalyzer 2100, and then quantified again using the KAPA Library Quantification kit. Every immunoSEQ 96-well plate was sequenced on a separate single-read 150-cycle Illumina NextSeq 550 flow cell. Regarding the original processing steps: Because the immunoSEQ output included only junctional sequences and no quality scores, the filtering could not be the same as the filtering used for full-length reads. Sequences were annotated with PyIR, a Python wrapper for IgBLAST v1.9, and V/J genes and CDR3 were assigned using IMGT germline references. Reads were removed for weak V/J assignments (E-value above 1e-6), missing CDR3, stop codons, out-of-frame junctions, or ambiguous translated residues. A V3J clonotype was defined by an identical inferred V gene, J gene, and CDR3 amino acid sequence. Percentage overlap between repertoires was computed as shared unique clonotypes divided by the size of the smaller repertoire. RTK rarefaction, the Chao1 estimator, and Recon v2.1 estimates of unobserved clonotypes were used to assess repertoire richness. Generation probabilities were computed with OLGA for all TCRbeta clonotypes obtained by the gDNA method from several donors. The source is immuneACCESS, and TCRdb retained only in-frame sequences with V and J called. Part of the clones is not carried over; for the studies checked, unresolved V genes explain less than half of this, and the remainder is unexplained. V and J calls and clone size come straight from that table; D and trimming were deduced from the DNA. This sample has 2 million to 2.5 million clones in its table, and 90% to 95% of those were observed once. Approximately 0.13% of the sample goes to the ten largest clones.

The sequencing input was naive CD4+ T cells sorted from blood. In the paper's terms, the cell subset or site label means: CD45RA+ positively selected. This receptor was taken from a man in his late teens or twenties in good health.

The CDR3 is CASSSGMGDAGANVLTF. In nucleotides, the sequence is TGTGCCAGCAGCTCCGGAATGGGGGATGCTGGGGCCAACGTCCTGACTTTC. This sequence uses TRBV7-9 and TRBJ2-6; the D call is tentative, TRBD1 or TRBD2, as each matches 5 bases. CDR1 SEHNR and CDR2 FQNEAQ were looked up in the germline V gene (reference sequence). The CDR3, from cysteine to phenylalanine, totals 17 residues. Just the 51-base CDR3 DNA is kept, in frame starting at base 1. The junction shows trimming of 4 bases on V and 2 bases on J, plus 15 bases between the germline ends.